Below are 27 T cell receptor beta chains sequenced from a single sample in a study of T cells after yellow fever vaccination. TCRdb itself ran the 5' RACE reads through MiXCR, one entry per CDR3 protein. The profile shows approximately 300,000 distinct CDR3 sequences, roughly 7% of them singletons. Specimen: PBMCs, collected roughly 45 days after the first yellow fever vaccination. All receptors come from a man between 18 and 35 years old who received the YFV17D yellow fever vaccine.

The sample holds a few counts of this clonotype. The rearrangement uses TRBV28 and TRBJ2-7; 7 nucleotides line up with TRBD1. The CDR3 is 14 amino acids. Trimming cost V 5 bases and J 2 bases; bases outside gene matches: 6. Per germline, CDR1 MDHEN and CDR2 SYDVKM. This CDR3 reads CASSTAGTAYEQYV. The CDR3 DNA follows: TGTGCCAGCAGTACCGCCGGGACAGCCTACGAGCAGTACGTC.

The sample holds a few counts of this clonotype. This rearrangement joins TRBV18 to TRBJ2-3; 7 positions agree with TRBD1. Trimming cost V 3 bases and J 0 bases; bases outside gene matches: 3. Germline V gene data show CDR1 as KGHSH and CDR2 as LQKENI. The CDR3 runs to 15 residues. The CDR3 region is CASSPGQVSTDTQYF. CDR3 in DNA: TGTGCCAGCTCACCCGGACAGGTTAGCACAGATACGCAGTATTTT.

This clonotype was found many times. This sequence joins TRBV12-3 or TRBV12-4 and TRBJ2-5; 11 bases line up with TRBD2. The CDR3 consists of 16 residues. The V segment lost 4 bases and the J segment 1 base; nucleotides outside the gene matches: 5. In DNA form, the CDR3 reads TGTGCCAGCAGTTCTCTTCTAGCGGGGGGCCAAGAGACCCAGTACTTC. Encoded protein: CASSSLLAGGQETQYF.

This chain links TRBV9 with TRBJ1-2, with a weak D call TRBD1 (6 bases). CDR1 and CDR2 from the germline V gene are SGDLS and YYNGEE. The CDR3 loop spans 13 amino acids. The V gene lost 1 base and the J gene lost 4 bases, with 8 bases spanning the gap. The CDR3 is CASSVQGSYGYTF. DNA for the CDR3: TGTGCCAGCAGCGTACAGGGGAGCTATGGCTACACCTTC.

V gene TRBV20-1 combines with J gene TRBJ1-1; D not resolved. The CDR3 totals 14 residues. Trimming removed 3 bases at V and 3 bases at J, with 14 bases between. Looked up from germline, CDR1 is DFQATT and CDR2 is SNEGSKA (reference sequence). The CDR3 spells CSARVGFGYTEAFF. The CDR3 DNA follows: TGCAGTGCTAGGGTGGGGTTCGGCTACACTGAAGCTTTCTTT.

The chain links TRBV2 to TRBJ2-7; weak D call: TRBD1 (6 bases). V lost 3 bases to trimming and J lost 8 bases, with 20 bases between them. This CDR3 contains 15 residues. Germline CDR1 reads SNHLY; CDR2 reads FYNNEI. The CDR3 protein is CASSDTAPQGRKQYV. The CDR3 coding sequence is TGTGCCAGCAGTGATACCGCTCCACAGGGCCGAAAGCAGTACGTC.

This clonotype was seen only a few times. The rearrangement uses TRBV12-3 or TRBV12-4 and TRBJ2-7, with D possibly being TRBD1 (5 bases). The V and J ends lost 7 bases and 0 bases respectively, with 10 bases between them. The CDR3 sequence is 13 residues long. CDR3 region: CASKGDSSYEQYV. DNA for the CDR3: TGTGCCAGCAAAGGGGATAGCTCCTACGAGCAGTACGTC.

Only a few counts were recorded for this clonotype. The V and J genes are TRBV2 and TRBJ2-5; TRBD2 matches 8 bases. Germline lookup yields CDR1 SNHLY and CDR2 FYNNEI. The V segment lost 1 base and the J segment 5 bases; nucleotides outside the gene matches: 6. The CDR3 totals 15 residues. The chain's CDR3 is CASSEDGGAWETQYF. The DNA of the CDR3 is TGTGCCAGCAGTGAAGACGGGGGGGCCTGGGAGACCCAGTACTTC. The variable domain in full, completed from reference TRBV2 and TRBJ2-5, reads EPEVTQTPSHQVTQMGQEVILRCVPISNHLYFYWYRQILGQKVEFLVSFYNNEISEKSEIFDDQFSVERPDGSNFTLKIRSTKLEDSAMYFCASSEDGGAWETQYFGPGTRLLVL.

This clonotype was observed a handful of times. The chain recombines TRBV29-1 with TRBJ2-3, with a weak D call TRBD2 (7 bases). CDR1 and CDR2 (germline): SQVTM, ANQGSEA. V lost 6 bases and J lost 2, with 21 bases in between. This CDR3 contains 16 residues. DNA for the CDR3: TGCAGCGTGTTCGCGGGGGCCCCGCCTTACACAGATACGCAGTATTTT. This sequence encodes CSVFAGAPPYTDTQYF.

This clonotype was seen a handful of times. The V call is TRBV20-1, the J call TRBJ2-5; D could derive from TRBD1 or TRBD2 (5 bases each). V lost 6 bases and J 4 bases, leaving 21 bases between the germline ends. This CDR3 is 15 amino acids long. Germline V gives CDR1 DFQATT, CDR2 SNEGSKA (reference sequence). In DNA form, the CDR3 reads TGCAGTGCCGATTTCCCCTGGGGGAATGGAGAGACCCAGTACTTC. Residues: CSADFPWGNGETQYF.

This clonotype occurred a few times. The CDR3 sequence is CASSLEAGNEQFF. In DNA, the CDR3 is TGTGCCAGCAGCTTGGAGGCGGGGAATGAGCAGTTCTTC. The chain recombines TRBV11-3 with TRBJ2-1; TRBD2 is a possible D gene (6 bases). Germline V gene sequence: CDR1 SGHNT, CDR2 YENEEA. The V and J ends lost 3 bases and 7 bases respectively, with 10 bases between them. The CDR3 is 13 residues long.

This clonotype came up many times. The rearrangement links TRBV15 to TRBJ2-7; D perhaps matches TRBD1 (6 bases). Germline-derived CDR1 and CDR2 are LNHNV and YYDKDF (reference sequence). Trimming removed 3 bases from V and 7 bases from J, with 13 bases in between. The CDR3 has 13 amino acids. CDR3 nucleotides: TGTGCCACCAGCAGCCCACAGGGTCGGGAGCAGTACTTC. It is translated as CATSSPQGREQYF.

This clonotype was observed many times. This chain links TRBV15 with TRBJ2-7; 9 bases agree with TRBD1. The CDR3 covers 14 residues. J was trimmed by 4 bases and V by 3 bases; bases with no gene match: 4. The germline gives CDR1 LNHNV, CDR2 YYDKDF (reference sequence). In DNA, the CDR3 is TGTGCCACCAGCAGGGCGGGACAGGGATACGAGCAGTACTTC. Translating it yields CATSRAGQGYEQYF.

The chain links TRBV7-2 to TRBJ2-1; D unresolved. The CDR3 covers 12 residues. V lost 5 bases, J lost 8 bases, and 10 bases lay in between. Germline V gene lookup returns CDR1 SGHTA and CDR2 FQGNSA. The CDR3 DNA reads TGTGCCAGCAGCCCTTTCCACGATGAGCAGTTCTTC. Translated, it gives CASSPFHDEQFF. Drawing the rest from reference TRBV7-2 and TRBJ2-1, the complete variable domain is GAGVSQSPSNKVTEKGKDVELRCDPISGHTALYWYRQSLGQGLEFLIYFQGNSAPDKSGLPSDRFSAERTGGSVSTLTIQRTQQEDSAVYLCASSPFHDEQFFGPGTRLTVL.

This clonotype has a handful of counts. The J gene is TRBJ2-7, the V gene TRBV13, with 7 bases lining up with TRBD1. J was trimmed by 5 bases and V by 0 bases; bases with no gene match: 7. The germline CDR1 and CDR2 sequences are PRHDT and FYEKMQ (reference sequence). This CDR3 spans 15 amino acids. The CDR3 loop reads CASSLGGQGDHEQYF. CDR3 nucleotides: TGTGCCAGCAGCTTAGGCGGTCAGGGGGACCACGAGCAGTACTTC.

The chain has TRBV7-2 and TRBJ2-2; 7 bases are shared with TRBD1. V gave up 3 bases and J gave up 5 bases; unmatched junction bases: 9. Per germline, CDR1 SGHTA and CDR2 FQGNSA. The CDR3 has 16 residues. The CDR3 sequence is CASSFTGTVRTGELFF. CDR3 bases: TGTGCCAGCAGCTTTACCGGGACAGTACGTACCGGGGAGCTGTTTTTT.

This clonotype was seen a few times. The chain combines TRBV9 with TRBJ1-6, with 8 bases identical to TRBD1. This CDR3 spans 17 amino acids. Germline V lookup: CDR1 SGDLS, CDR2 YYNGEE. V was clipped by 2 bases and J by 8 bases; unmatched bases: 12. DNA for the CDR3: TGTGCCAGCAGCGTCGGACAGGGAGAATTATATGATTCACCCCTCCACTTT. This sequence encodes CASSVGQGELYDSPLHF.

In nucleotides, the CDR3 is TGTGCCAGTTATGGGCGGGGCACAGATACGCAGTATTTT. This gives the protein CASYGRGTDTQYF. This rearrangement joins TRBV7-9 to TRBJ2-3; tentative D call: TRBD2 (5 bases). Germline CDR1 reads SEHNR; CDR2 reads FQNEAQ (reference sequence). Trimming stripped 9 bases from V and 1 base from J, with 11 bases between. The CDR3 sequence is 13 residues long.

Turning to this clonotype: Mismatch with germline at one junction end may stem from a read error. The rearrangement joins TRBV5-4 to TRBJ2-3; 8 bases fit TRBD1. CDR3 size: 16 residues. Germline CDR1 SGHNT, CDR2 YYREEE (reference sequence). The CDR3 protein is CASSQVGQGRADTRYF. CDR3 DNA: TGTGCCAGCAGCCAAGTAGGACAGGGCCGGGCAGATACGCGGTATTTT. The entire variable domain, with the rest obtained from reference TRBV5-4 and TRBJ2-3, is as follows: ETGVTQSPTHLIKTRGQQVTLRCSSQSGHNTVSWYQQALGQGPQFIFQYYREEENGRGNFPPRFSGLQFPNYSSELNVNALELDDSALYLCASSQVGQGRADTRYFGPGTRLTVL.

This clonotype was seen ten or more times. The gene calls are TRBV6-2 or TRBV6-3 and TRBJ2-3; D not resolved. V lost 6 bases, J lost 0 bases, and 13 bases lay in between. The CDR3 loop spans 15 amino acids. The germline V gene has CDR1 MNHEY and CDR2 SVGEGT. The CDR3 DNA reads TGTGCCAGCAGGGCCAAGGAGAGTAGCACAGATACGCAGTATTTT. Translating it yields CASRAKESSTDTQYF.

This chain links TRBV27 with TRBJ1-1; D ambiguous. Trimming left V 2 bases short and J 2 bases short, with 6 bases between. Germline CDR1 and CDR2: MNHEY and SMNVEV (reference sequence). The CDR3 spans 13 residues. The CDR3 reads CASSLRYNTEAFF. The CDR3 nucleotides read TGTGCCAGCAGTTTAAGGTACAACACTGAAGCTTTCTTT.

This clonotype appeared a few times. The chain uses TRBV4-3 and TRBJ2-3; 8 nucleotides match TRBD2. Germline CDR1 is LGHNA and CDR2 is YSLEER. The length of the CDR3 is 17 residues. The trim removed 0 bases at V and 5 bases at J, leaving 10 bases unmatched. The CDR3 reads CASSQEMAGGPGDTQYF. CDR3 bases: TGCGCCAGCAGCCAAGAGATGGCGGGGGGCCCAGGAGATACGCAGTATTTT.

The chain combines TRBV6-5 with TRBJ1-5; no definite D call. This CDR3 has 14 residues. The V gene's germline CDR1 is MNHEY and CDR2 SVGAGI. The V end was cut by 5 bases, the J end by 0 bases, with 8 bases between. This chain's CDR3 is CASSVLDSNQPQHF. CDR3 DNA sequence: TGTGCCAGCAGTGTTCTCGATAGCAATCAGCCCCAGCATTTT.

The V call is TRBV5-1, the J call TRBJ2-5; D uncertain. The germline V gene encodes CDR1 SGHRS and CDR2 YFSETQ. The CDR3 covers 13 residues. V was trimmed by 7 bases and J by 1 base, leaving 11 bases between them. As DNA, the CDR3 is TGCGCCAGCGGCATTTACAGCCAAGAGACCCAGTACTTC. It encodes CASGIYSQETQYF.

The V and J genes are TRBV6-5 and TRBJ1-2; possibly TRBD1 for D (5 bases). Deletions cut 6 bases from V and 2 bases from J, with 13 bases between. Looked up from germline, CDR1 is MNHEY and CDR2 is SVGAGI. The CDR3 totals 14 residues. CDR3 nucleotide sequence: TGTGCCAGCAGCGCCGCAGGGCTCAACTATGGCTACACCTTC. It is translated as CASSAAGLNYGYTF.

At least ten counts were recorded for this clonotype. The chain links TRBV7-2 to TRBJ2-1; TRBD2 agrees at 7 bases. The CDR3 length is 15 residues. Germline-derived CDR1 and CDR2 are SGHTA and FQGNSA. Trimming cost V 3 bases and J 2 bases; bases outside gene matches: 4. In nucleotides, the CDR3 is TGTGCCAGCAGCTTCGAGCGGGGCCCCTACAATGAGCAGTTCTTC. Encoded protein: CASSFERGPYNEQFF.

There are a few counts of this clonotype. This chain joins TRBV5-8 and TRBJ2-5, with 7 positions matching TRBD1. Germline V CDR1 and CDR2: SGHTS, YDEGEE. This CDR3 spans 13 amino acids. The J segment lost 4 bases and the V segment lost 4 bases, leaving 4 bases of the junction unmatched. CDR3 DNA sequence: TGTGCCAGCAGCCTAGGGGGCCCAGAGACCCAGTACTTC. This translates into CASSLGGPETQYF.